The 5 T cell receptor beta chains reported below all come from one sample, sequenced in a study of shared clonotypes between healthy human individuals. The repertoire was sequenced with immunoSEQ multiplex PCR; TCRdb's copy has only in-frame clones and lacks some. The sample consists of 330,000 or so clones, about 74% of them appearing once. Sequences were obtained from memory CD4+ T cells sorted from blood. Subset defined: CD45RA-negative fraction. These receptors all stem from a man aged 25 to 45 in good health.

The CDR3 nucleotides read TGCGCCAGCACACTCGGTAATGAGCAGTTCTTC. Its translation is CASTLGNEQFF. This rearrangement joins TRBV10-2 to TRBJ2-1, with D unclear. Germline V gene data show CDR1 as WSHSY and CDR2 as SAAADI. The V and J ends lost 7 bases and 7 bases respectively, with 8 bases between them. The CDR3 length is 11 residues.

The chain couples TRBV5-1 to TRBJ2-3; 13 bases align to TRBD2. V dropped 0 bases and J dropped 5; count of bases not matched to a gene: 6. The CDR3 has 17 amino acids. Germline CDR1 reads SGHRS; CDR2 reads YFSETQ. The CDR3 bases are TGCGCCAGCAGCTTGGCAAGGACTAGCGGGGGTATAGATACGCAGTATTTT. Translation: CASSLARTSGGIDTQYF.

The chain couples TRBV7-9 to TRBJ1-2; D not resolved. Germline-derived CDR1 and CDR2 are SEHNR and FQNEAQ (reference sequence). The V end lost 3 bases, the J end lost 6 bases, and 20 bases lay between the germline ends. The CDR3 length is 16 residues. The CDR3 coding sequence is TGTGCCAGCAGCTTGTCTCCCGGGCTCCAATCGGATGGCTACACCTTC. Its protein is CASSLSPGLQSDGYTF.

The J gene is TRBJ1-3, the V gene TRBV15; D call uncertain. Germline-derived CDR1 and CDR2 are LNHNV and YYDKDF (reference sequence). Trimming pared 0 bases from V and 0 bases from J, leaving 9 bases between. CDR3 length: 16 amino acids. The CDR3 nucleotides read TGTGCCACCAGCAGAGATCTGCAGGTCTCTGGAAACACCATATATTTT. It codes for CATSRDLQVSGNTIYF.

The CDR3 sequence is CASSGLDDSYEQYF. The CDR3 region has the DNA TGTGCCAGCAGCGGACTGGATGACAGCTACGAGCAGTACTTC. The chain employs TRBV11-2 and TRBJ2-7; TRBD1 or TRBD2 may be the D gene (5 bases each). V lost 5 bases to trimming and J lost 3 bases, with 14 bases between them. Germline lookup yields CDR1 SGHAT and CDR2 FQNNGV. This CDR3 has 14 amino acids. Supplemented by reference TRBV11-2 and TRBJ2-7, the full variable domain reads EAGVAQSPRYKIIEKRQSVAFWCNPISGHATLYWYQQILGQGPKLLIQFQNNGVVDDSQLPKDRFSAERLKGVDSTLKIQPAKLEDSAVYLCASSGLDDSYEQYFGPGTRLTVT.